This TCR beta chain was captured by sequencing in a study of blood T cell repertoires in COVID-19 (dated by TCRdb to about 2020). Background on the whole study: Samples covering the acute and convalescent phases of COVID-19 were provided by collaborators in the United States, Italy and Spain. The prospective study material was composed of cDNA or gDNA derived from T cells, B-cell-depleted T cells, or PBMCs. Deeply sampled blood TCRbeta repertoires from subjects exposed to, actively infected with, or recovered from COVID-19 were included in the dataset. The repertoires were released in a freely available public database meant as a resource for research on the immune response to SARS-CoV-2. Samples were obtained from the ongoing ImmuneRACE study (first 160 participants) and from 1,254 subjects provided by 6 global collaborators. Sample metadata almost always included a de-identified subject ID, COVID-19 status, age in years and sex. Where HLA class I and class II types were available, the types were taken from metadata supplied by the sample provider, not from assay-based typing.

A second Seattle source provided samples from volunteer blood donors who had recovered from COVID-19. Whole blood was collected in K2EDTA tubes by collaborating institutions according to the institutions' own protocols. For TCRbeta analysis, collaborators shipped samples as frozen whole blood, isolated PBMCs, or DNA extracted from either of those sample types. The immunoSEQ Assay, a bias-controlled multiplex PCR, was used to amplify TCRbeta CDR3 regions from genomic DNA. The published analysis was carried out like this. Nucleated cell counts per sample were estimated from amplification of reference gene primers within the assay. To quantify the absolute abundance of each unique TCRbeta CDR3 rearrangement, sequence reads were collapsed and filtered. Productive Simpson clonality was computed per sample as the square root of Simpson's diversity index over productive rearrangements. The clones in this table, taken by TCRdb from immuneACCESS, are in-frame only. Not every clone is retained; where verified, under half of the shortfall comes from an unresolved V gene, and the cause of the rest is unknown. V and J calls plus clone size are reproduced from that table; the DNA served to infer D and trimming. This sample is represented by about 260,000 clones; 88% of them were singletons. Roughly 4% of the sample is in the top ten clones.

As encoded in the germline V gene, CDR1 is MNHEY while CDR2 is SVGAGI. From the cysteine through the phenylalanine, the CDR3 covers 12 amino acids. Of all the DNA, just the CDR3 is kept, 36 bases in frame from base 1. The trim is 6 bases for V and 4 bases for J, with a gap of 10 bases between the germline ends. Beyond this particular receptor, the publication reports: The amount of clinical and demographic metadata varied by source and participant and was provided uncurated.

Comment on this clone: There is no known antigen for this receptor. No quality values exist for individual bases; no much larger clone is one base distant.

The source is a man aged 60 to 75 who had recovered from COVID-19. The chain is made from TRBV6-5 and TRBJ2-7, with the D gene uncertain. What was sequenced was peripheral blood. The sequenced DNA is TGTGCCAGCAGAGACGGAGCTTACGAGCAGTACTTC. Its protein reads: CASRDGAYEQYF.